The rows below give T cell receptor beta chains drawn from one sample of a study of molecular identifiers for immune sequencing clone quantification. TCRdb redid the calling of the PCR reads with MiXCR, one entry per CDR3 protein. The sample gives some 65,000 distinct CDR3 sequences, around 18% of which show up once; roughly 1.5% is in the top ten. Input material: naive CD8+ T cells from blood, with Jurkat cell RNA spiked in. These receptors all come from a human donor in good health. Some libraries in this study had Jurkat cell RNA spiked in. CDR3s include the opening cysteine and the closing phenylalanine or tryptophan. A D gene is named only where the DNA matches it firmly. A clone size is listed for some rows: how often the clone was seen (once, few, many), or a class if it is expanded.

D gene: TRBD1; clone size: NA; J gene: TRBJ2-7; V gene: TRBV12-3/TRBV12-4; CDR3 protein: CASSLLQGWPYEQYF; CDR3 DNA: TGTGCCAGCAGTTTATTACAGGGGTGGCCCTACGAGCAGTACTTC
D gene: NA; clone size: many; J gene: TRBJ1-4; V gene: TRBV27; CDR3 protein: CASSTGTRTNEKLFF; CDR3 DNA: TGTGCCAGCAGTACCGGTACGAGAACTAATGAAAAACTGTTTTTT
D gene: TRBD2; clone size: many; J gene: TRBJ2-5; V gene: TRBV3-1; CDR3 protein: CASSQGALANLQETQYF; CDR3 DNA: TGTGCCAGCAGCCAAGGGGCACTAGCGAACCTACAAGAGACCCAGTACTTC
D gene: TRBD2; clone size: few; J gene: TRBJ2-7; V gene: TRBV3-1; CDR3 protein: CASSQIRTSGSYEQYF; CDR3 DNA: TGTGCCAGCAGCCAGATTCGGACTAGCGGGAGCTACGAGCAGTACTTC
D gene: NA; clone size: NA; J gene: TRBJ2-2; V gene: TRBV7-6; CDR3 protein: CAGSLRPKDGTPGELFF; CDR3 DNA: TGTGCCGGCAGCTTACGTCCTAAAGACGGTACACCCGGGGAGCTGTTTTTT
D gene: NA; clone size: many; J gene: TRBJ2-3; V gene: TRBV27; CDR3 protein: CASSFGLGGADTQYF; CDR3 DNA: TGTGCCAGCAGTTTTGGGCTAGGGGGGGCAGATACGCAGTATTTT
D gene: NA; clone size: NA; J gene: TRBJ2-2; V gene: TRBV4-1; CDR3 protein: CATSQEGDGALGELFF; CDR3 DNA: TGCGCCACCAGCCAAGAAGGAGACGGTGCTTTGGGGGAGCTGTTTTTT
D gene: NA; clone size: medium-sized; J gene: TRBJ1-5; V gene: TRBV5-5; CDR3 protein: CASSPDFRGYNQPQHF; CDR3 DNA: TGTGCCAGCAGCCCCGATTTTAGGGGCTATAATCAGCCCCAGCATTTT
D gene: NA; clone size: many; J gene: TRBJ2-2; V gene: TRBV12-3/TRBV12-4; CDR3 protein: CASSLGRWAGELFF; CDR3 DNA: TGTGCCAGCAGTCTCGGACGGTGGGCCGGGGAGCTGTTTTTT
D gene: TRBD2; clone size: many; J gene: TRBJ2-7; V gene: TRBV20-1; CDR3 protein: CSARLGLAQYF; CDR3 DNA: TGCAGTGCAAGGTTGGGACTAGCTCAGTACTTC
D gene: NA; clone size: many; J gene: TRBJ1-2; V gene: TRBV6-6; CDR3 protein: CASSYVKVDDHGYTF; CDR3 DNA: TGTGCCAGCAGTTATGTGAAGGTGGATGATCATGGCTACACCTTC
D gene: TRBD2; clone size: many; J gene: TRBJ2-3; V gene: TRBV14; CDR3 protein: CASSQRLAGADTQYF; CDR3 DNA: TGTGCCAGCAGCCAGCGACTAGCGGGAGCAGATACGCAGTATTTT
D gene: NA; clone size: many; J gene: TRBJ2-7; V gene: TRBV2; CDR3 protein: CASSEEGGRTYEQYF; CDR3 DNA: TGTGCCAGCAGTGAAGAGGGTGGTCGCACCTACGAGCAGTACTTC
D gene: TRBD2; clone size: NA; J gene: TRBJ2-1; V gene: TRBV2; CDR3 protein: CASSAGAGGYNEQSF; CDR3 DNA: TGTGCCAGCAGTGCGGGGGCGGGAGGGTACAATGAGCAGTCCTTC
D gene: NA; clone size: many; J gene: TRBJ2-5; V gene: TRBV5-6; CDR3 protein: CASSWDEGGGETQYF; CDR3 DNA: TGTGCCAGCAGCTGGGATGAGGGCGGCGGAGAGACCCAGTACTTC
D gene: NA; clone size: many; J gene: TRBJ1-5; V gene: TRBV6-5; CDR3 protein: CASSYSGGSNQPQHF; CDR3 DNA: TGTGCCAGCAGTTACTCAGGGGGTAGCAATCAGCCCCAGCATTTT
D gene: NA; clone size: many; J gene: TRBJ2-5; V gene: TRBV4-3; CDR3 protein: CASSQSRMSGETQYF; CDR3 DNA: TGCGCCAGCAGCCAGAGCCGGATGTCGGGGGAGACCCAGTACTTC
D gene: NA; clone size: many; J gene: TRBJ1-3; V gene: TRBV4-3; CDR3 protein: CASSQDNRAIYSGNTIYF; CDR3 DNA: TGCGCCAGCAGCCAAGATAATAGAGCGATTTATTCTGGAAACACCATATATTTT
D gene: TRBD1; clone size: many; J gene: TRBJ1-1; V gene: TRBV7-9; CDR3 protein: CASSSAGRGGTEAFF; CDR3 DNA: TGTGCCAGCAGCTCGGCGGGCAGGGGGGGGACTGAAGCTTTCTTT
D gene: TRBD2; clone size: once; J gene: TRBJ2-1; V gene: TRBV30; CDR3 protein: CAWMPWGTSGRNNEQFF; CDR3 DNA: TGTGCCTGGATGCCGTGGGGGACTAGCGGAAGGAACAATGAGCAGTTCTTC
D gene: NA; clone size: NA; J gene: TRBJ2-1; V gene: TRBV12-3/TRBV12-4; CDR3 protein: CASSPDISYNEQFF; CDR3 DNA: TGTGCCAGCAGTCCCGACATCTCCTACAATGAGCAGTTCTTC
D gene: NA; clone size: many; J gene: TRBJ2-7; V gene: TRBV2; CDR3 protein: CASSHTRDNYEQYF; CDR3 DNA: TGTGCCAGCAGTCACACCCGGGATAACTACGAGCAGTACTTC
D gene: NA; clone size: many; J gene: TRBJ2-3; V gene: TRBV7-8; CDR3 protein: CASSLRLDNTDTQYF; CDR3 DNA: TGTGCCAGCAGCTTACGACTAGACAACACAGATACGCAGTATTTT
D gene: TRBD2; clone size: many; J gene: TRBJ2-3; V gene: TRBV27; CDR3 protein: CASSLIRLAGSTDTQYF; CDR3 DNA: TGTGCCAGCAGTTTAATAAGACTAGCGGGATCCACAGATACGCAGTATTTT
D gene: NA; clone size: few; J gene: TRBJ2-7; V gene: TRBV7-4; CDR3 protein: CASSFGRPASWGGDYEQYF; CDR3 DNA: TGTGCCAGCAGCTTCGGTCGTCCCGCCTCATGGGGAGGTGACTACGAGCAGTACTTC
D gene: NA; clone size: few; J gene: TRBJ2-7; V gene: TRBV7-9; CDR3 protein: CASSGDRIYEQYF; CDR3 DNA: TGTGCCAGCAGCGGAGACAGGATCTACGAGCAGTACTTC
D gene: TRBD2; clone size: many; J gene: TRBJ2-3; V gene: TRBV11-2; CDR3 protein: CASSQEPGLAGVTDTQYF; CDR3 DNA: TGTGCCAGCAGCCAGGAGCCGGGACTAGCGGGAGTCACAGATACGCAGTATTTT
D gene: NA; clone size: many; J gene: TRBJ2-1; V gene: TRBV4-2; CDR3 protein: CASKSEALGEGEFF; CDR3 DNA: TGTGCCAGCAAGAGTGAGGCCTTGGGGGAGGGGGAATTCTTC
D gene: TRBD2; clone size: NA; J gene: TRBJ2-1; V gene: TRBV5-3; CDR3 protein: CASSLFGTSGRRGYNEQFF; CDR3 DNA: TGTGCCAGCAGCTTATTCGGGACTAGCGGGAGACGGGGCTACAATGAGCAGTTCTTC
D gene: NA; clone size: many; J gene: TRBJ2-2; V gene: TRBV29-1; CDR3 protein: CSVAESNTGELFF; CDR3 DNA: TGCAGCGTTGCTGAGTCCAACACCGGGGAGCTGTTTTTT
D gene: NA; clone size: many; J gene: TRBJ2-7; V gene: TRBV7-8; CDR3 protein: CASSLGRYEQYF; CDR3 DNA: TGTGCCAGCAGCCTAGGTCGGTACGAGCAGTACTTC
D gene: NA; clone size: many; J gene: TRBJ2-3; V gene: TRBV24-1; CDR3 protein: CATSDRDFTDTQYF; CDR3 DNA: TGTGCCACCAGTGACCGGGACTTCACAGATACGCAGTATTTT
D gene: NA; clone size: many; J gene: TRBJ2-3; V gene: TRBV6-2/TRBV6-3; CDR3 protein: CASIPPNTDTQYF; CDR3 DNA: TGTGCCAGCATCCCCCCTAACACAGATACGCAGTATTTT
D gene: NA; clone size: many; J gene: TRBJ2-1; V gene: TRBV9; CDR3 protein: CASSDYTYNEQFF; CDR3 DNA: TGTGCCAGCAGCGACTATACCTACAATGAGCAGTTCTTC
D gene: NA; clone size: many; J gene: TRBJ2-7; V gene: TRBV29-1; CDR3 protein: CSVEDWGRSYEQYF; CDR3 DNA: TGCAGCGTTGAAGATTGGGGACGGTCCTACGAGCAGTACTTC
D gene: TRBD2; clone size: many; J gene: TRBJ2-7; V gene: TRBV4-3; CDR3 protein: CASSRDRLRTSGYEQYF; CDR3 DNA: TGCGCCAGCAGCCGAGACAGGCTTAGGACTAGCGGCTACGAGCAGTACTTC
D gene: NA; clone size: many; J gene: TRBJ1-5; V gene: TRBV5-6; CDR3 protein: CASTTGRGQPQHF; CDR3 DNA: TGTGCCAGCACAACGGGAAGGGGCCAGCCCCAGCATTTT
D gene: TRBD2; clone size: many; J gene: TRBJ2-7; V gene: TRBV6-2/TRBV6-3; CDR3 protein: CASSREDYEQYF; CDR3 DNA: TGTGCCAGCAGTCGGGAGGACTACGAGCAATACTTC
D gene: NA; clone size: NA; J gene: TRBJ2-2; V gene: TRBV6-5; CDR3 protein: CASSYGVATGEMFF; CDR3 DNA: TGTGCCAGCAGTTATGGGGTGGCCACCGGGGAGATGTTTTTT
D gene: NA; clone size: few; J gene: TRBJ2-5; V gene: TRBV20-1; CDR3 protein: CSARQPNLPQETQYF; CDR3 DNA: TGCAGTGCTAGGCAGCCCAACCTACCCCAAGAGACCCAGTACTTC
D gene: NA; clone size: few; J gene: TRBJ2-1; V gene: TRBV27; CDR3 protein: CASSPRYDNEQFF; CDR3 DNA: TGTGCCAGCAGTCCCCGTTATGACAATGAGCAGTTCTTC
D gene: TRBD2; clone size: NA; J gene: TRBJ2-1; V gene: TRBV6-5; CDR3 protein: CASTIVAGGSNEQFF; CDR3 DNA: TGTGCCAGCACTATTGTAGCGGGTGGATCAAATGAGCAGTTCTTC
D gene: NA; clone size: NA; J gene: TRBJ2-5; V gene: TRBV6-5; CDR3 protein: CASSYRSSGGETQYF; CDR3 DNA: TGTGCCAGCAGTTATCGGTCGTCGGGGGGCGAGACCCAGTACTTC
D gene: NA; clone size: NA; J gene: TRBJ1-5; V gene: TRBV7-6; CDR3 protein: CAGCYKFYSNQPQHF; CDR3 DNA: TGTGCCGGCTGCTACAAATTCTATAGCAATCAGCCCCAGCATTTT
D gene: TRBD2; clone size: NA; J gene: TRBJ2-7; V gene: TRBV11-3; CDR3 protein: CASSPSRTSVYSYEQYF; CDR3 DNA: TGTGCCAGCAGCCCGAGCCGGACTAGCGTATACTCCTACGAGCAGTACTTC
D gene: NA; clone size: many; J gene: TRBJ1-1; V gene: TRBV7-8; CDR3 protein: CASSFPRADTEAFF; CDR3 DNA: TGTGCCAGCAGCTTCCCTAGGGCTGACACTGAAGCTTTCTTT
D gene: TRBD1; clone size: many; J gene: TRBJ1-5; V gene: TRBV12-3/TRBV12-4; CDR3 protein: CASSLRTGINQPQHF; CDR3 DNA: TGTGCCAGCAGTCTCCGGACAGGGATCAATCAGCCCCAGCATTTT
D gene: NA; clone size: many; J gene: TRBJ2-3; V gene: TRBV10-2; CDR3 protein: CASSEGPSTDTQYF; CDR3 DNA: TGCGCCAGCAGTGAAGGGCCAAGCACAGATACGCAGTATTTT
D gene: NA; clone size: many; J gene: TRBJ1-4; V gene: TRBV7-9; CDR3 protein: CASSLLADGEKLFF; CDR3 DNA: TGTGCCAGCAGCTTGTTGGCAGATGGGGAAAAACTGTTTTTT
D gene: TRBD2; clone size: many; J gene: TRBJ2-7; V gene: TRBV6-5; CDR3 protein: CASRGLAETYEQYF; CDR3 DNA: TGTGCCAGCAGGGGACTAGCGGAAACCTACGAGCAGTACTTC
D gene: NA; clone size: NA; J gene: TRBJ2-1; V gene: TRBV7-6; CDR3 protein: CASSSGEAEYNEQFF; CDR3 DNA: TGTGCCAGCAGCTCGGGAGAGGCAGAATACAATGAGCAGTTCTTC
D gene: NA; clone size: many; J gene: TRBJ2-1; V gene: TRBV5-4; CDR3 protein: CASSLEGADPSYNEQFF; CDR3 DNA: TGTGCCAGCAGCTTAGAAGGAGCGGATCCGTCCTACAATGAGCAGTTCTTC
D gene: NA; clone size: NA; J gene: TRBJ2-1; V gene: TRBV24-1; CDR3 protein: CATSDLRQSGSYNEQFF; CDR3 DNA: TGTGCCACCAGTGATTTGCGACAGTCAGGCTCCTACAATGAGCAGTTCTTC
D gene: NA; clone size: many; J gene: TRBJ1-4; V gene: TRBV5-4; CDR3 protein: CASSLGAREKLFF; CDR3 DNA: TGTGCCAGCAGCTTGGGGGCTCGGGAAAAACTGTTTTTT
D gene: TRBD2; clone size: many; J gene: TRBJ2-3; V gene: TRBV4-3; CDR3 protein: CASSQDLTSGNTDTQYF; CDR3 DNA: TGCGCCAGCAGCCAAGATTTAACAAGCGGGAACACAGATACGCAGTATTTT